A single sample gave rise to the 20 T cell receptor beta chains below, sequenced in a study of blood T cell repertoires in COVID-19. Clones were read by immunoSEQ multiplex PCR, and TCRdb kept only the in-frame ones, dropping some. The sample shows over 70,000 clones, about 86% of them seen only once. Sequenced: peripheral blood. The receptors stem from a human donor in a cohort sampled during active COVID-19.

The rearrangement links TRBV5-1 to TRBJ2-3, with 11 bases lining up with TRBD2. The CDR3 loop spans 17 amino acids. V dropped 1 base and J dropped 0; count of bases not matched to a gene: 4. Germline CDR1 SGHRS, CDR2 YFSETQ. The CDR3 loop reads CASSLFASGGSTDTQYF. CDR3 bases: TGCGCCAGCAGCTTGTTTGCTAGCGGGGGGAGCACAGATACGCAGTATTTT.

The V gene is TRBV20-1, the J gene TRBJ2-1; TRBD2 aligns across 7 bases. CDR3 length equals 14 residues. Germline values: CDR1 DFQATT, CDR2 SNEGSKA (reference sequence). After removal of 3 bases from V and 3 bases from J, the junction contained 5 bases not matched to a gene. The CDR3 nucleotides are TGCAGTGCTAGTCTGGGGGGGGACTACAATGAGCAGTTCTTC. This codes for CSASLGGDYNEQFF.

The chain uses TRBV28 and TRBJ1-4; possible D gene TRBD1, 6 bases. Germline V gene sequence: CDR1 MDHEN, CDR2 SYDVKM. The CDR3 contains 15 residues. Trimming took off 7 bases at V and 8 bases at J, with 20 bases between the two ends. The chain's CDR3 is CASKQRTWGREKLFF. CDR3 nucleotide sequence: TGTGCCAGCAAACAACGAACTTGGGGGCGGGAAAAACTGTTTTTT.

This clone has just a few counts. The V call is TRBV28, the J call TRBJ2-2, with 9 bases identical to TRBD2. CDR3 size: 15 residues. Germline V gene lookup returns CDR1 MDHEN and CDR2 SYDVKM. The trim removed 7 bases at V and 7 bases at J, leaving 10 bases unmatched. In DNA, the CDR3 is TGTGCCAGCAATTCCGGGACTAGCCTGTTCGGGGAGCTGTTTTTT. This encodes CASNSGTSLFGELFF.

The V gene is TRBV5-1, the J gene TRBJ2-1; 9 bases are a match to TRBD1. Germline values: CDR1 SGHRS, CDR2 YFSETQ. The CDR3 spans 16 residues. Unmatched junction bases numbered 2, after V lost 0 bases and J lost 1 base. CDR3 loop: CASSLVGTGSYNEQFF. For the CDR3, the DNA is TGCGCCAGCAGCTTGGTGGGGACAGGGTCCTACAATGAGCAGTTCTTC.

This sequence joins TRBV28 and TRBJ2-2; TRBD1 matches at 9 bases. The CDR3 runs to 16 residues. With V trimmed by 5 bases and J by 7 bases, 11 bases remained unmatched. CDR1 is MDHEN and CDR2 is SYDVKM in the germline V gene. CDR3 residues: CASSENLGQGGGELFF. In nucleotides, the CDR3 is TGTGCCAGCAGTGAAAATCTGGGACAGGGAGGCGGGGAGCTGTTTTTT. Full variable domain (outside the CDR3, taken from reference TRBV28 and TRBJ2-2): DVKVTQSSRYLVKRTGEKVFLECVQDMDHENMFWYRQDPGLGLRLIYFSYDVKMKEKGDIPEGYSVSREKKERFSLILESASTNQTSMYLCASSENLGQGGGELFFGEGSRLTVL.

The gene calls are TRBV9 and TRBJ1-4, with 11 bases that match TRBD1. CDR1 is SGDLS, CDR2 YYNGEE, per germline. Losses at the gene ends were 0 bases for V and 8 bases for J; bases not matched to a gene: 3. The CDR3 totals 15 residues. CDR3 in DNA: TGTGCCAGCAGCGTAGAGGACAGGGGGCAGGAAAAACTGTTTTTT. This gives the protein CASSVEDRGQEKLFF.

This clone occurred a few times. The rearrangement links TRBV6-5 to TRBJ1-5; 7 nucleotides line up with TRBD1. This CDR3 has 15 residues. The V gene end was trimmed by 2 bases and the J gene end by 5 bases; junction bases not matched to a gene: 6. Per germline, CDR1 MNHEY and CDR2 SVGAGI. The CDR3 is CASSYIGGGDQPQHF. The DNA of the CDR3 is TGTGCCAGCAGTTACATAGGGGGCGGGGATCAGCCCCAGCATTTT.

This chain joins TRBV6-5 and TRBJ1-6; weak D call: TRBD1 (6 bases). Trimming left V 6 bases short and J 4 bases short, with 10 bases between. The germline V gene encodes CDR1 MNHEY and CDR2 SVGAGI. The CDR3 is made up of 14 amino acids. CDR3 protein: CASSSGQYNSPLHF. In nucleotides, the CDR3 is TGTGCCAGCAGCTCCGGACAGTATAATTCACCCCTCCACTTT.

The gene calls are TRBV15 and TRBJ2-7; perhaps TRBD2 as D (6 bases). CDR3 size: 12 residues. With 6 bases removed from V and 4 bases from J, the gap between germline ends came to 10 bases. Looked up from germline, CDR1 is LNHNV and CDR2 is YYDKDF (reference sequence). The CDR3 DNA reads as TGTGCCACCAGGGGCGGGACTTACGAGCAGTACTTC. Translated: CATRGGTYEQYF.

This clone was counted only a few times. The chain's CDR3 is CASSLGLDRQETQYF. In DNA, the CDR3 is TGCGCCAGCAGCTTGGGACTGGACAGACAAGAGACCCAGTACTTC. The chain has TRBV5-1 and TRBJ2-5; tentatively, D is TRBD1 (6 bases). Germline V gives CDR1 SGHRS, CDR2 YFSETQ. The germline V and J ends were trimmed by 0 bases and 2 bases, with 11 bases remaining between them. This CDR3 is 15 amino acids long.

The chain is built from TRBV15 and TRBJ2-1; D may be TRBD1 (6 bases). Germline loops: CDR1 LNHNV, CDR2 YYDKDF (reference sequence). The germline V and J ends were trimmed by 3 bases and 3 bases, with 15 bases remaining between them. CDR3 length equals 16 residues. The CDR3 loop is CATSRRRGQYYNEQFF. The CDR3 DNA sequence: TGTGCCACCAGCAGGAGAAGGGGACAATACTACAATGAGCAGTTCTTC. Supplemented by reference TRBV15 and TRBJ2-1, the full variable domain reads DAMVIQNPRYQVTQFGKPVTLSCSQTLNHNVMYWYQQKSSQAPKLLFHYYDKDFNNEADTPDNFQSRRPNTSFCFLDIRSPGLGDTAMYLCATSRRRGQYYNEQFFGPGTRLTVL.

V gene TRBV7-9 combines with J gene TRBJ2-5; possibly TRBD1 for D (5 bases). Between the trimmed V and J ends, which lost 3 bases and 9 bases, there was a span of 11 bases. Germline CDR1 SEHNR, CDR2 FQNEAQ (reference sequence). The CDR3 covers 12 residues. CDR3 sequence (DNA): TGTGCCAGCAGCTTGGACAAATTGTCCCAGTACTTC. Encoded protein: CASSLDKLSQYF.

V and J are TRBV18 and TRBJ2-1; the match to TRBD1 covers 9 bases. The V gene's germline CDR1 is KGHSH and CDR2 LQKENI. The CDR3 extends over 15 amino acids. The junction had 6 bases not matched to a gene; V was cut back by 5 bases and J by 4 bases. For the CDR3, the DNA is TGTGCCAGCTCAACACAGGGGGCGGGTTACAATGAGCAGTTCTTC. Translating gives CASSTQGAGYNEQFF.

J is TRBJ1-2 and V is TRBV18; 8 nucleotides align to TRBD1. Germline V lookup: CDR1 KGHSH, CDR2 LQKENI. V trimming: 3 bases; J trimming: 7 bases; junction bases outside the gene matches: 4. The CDR3 is 13 residues long. CDR3 nucleotide sequence: TGTGCCAGCTCACCGCCCACAGGGGGTGGCTACACCTTC. It specifies CASSPPTGGGYTF.

This rearrangement joins TRBV6-2 or TRBV6-3 to TRBJ1-5; D might be TRBD1 (6 bases). CDR3 length: 17 residues. The V and J ends lost 2 bases and 0 bases respectively, with 14 bases between them. Germline V gene data show CDR1 as MNHEY and CDR2 as SVGEGT. The CDR3 loop is CASSYRRTDNSNQPQHF. CDR3 DNA sequence: TGTGCCAGCAGTTACCGAAGGACAGACAATAGCAATCAGCCCCAGCATTTT.

The gene calls are TRBV12-3 or TRBV12-4 and TRBJ1-2; D is possibly TRBD1 (6 bases). The CDR3 is made up of 13 amino acids. Trimming removed 3 bases at V and 3 bases at J, with 8 bases between. The CDR3 DNA sequence: TGTGCCAGCAGTTTCGCAGGGGACTATGGCTACACCTTC. This gives the protein CASSFAGDYGYTF.

V usage is TRBV11-2 and J usage is TRBJ2-1; TRBD2 matches 14 bases. With 3 bases clipped from V and 7 bases from J, the junction kept 5 bases outside the gene matches. Germline V CDR1 and CDR2: SGHAT, FQNNGV. The CDR3 is 16 amino acids. The CDR3 nucleotides are TGTGCCAGCAGCTTCGGACTAGCGGGGGGATTGAATGAGCAGTTCTTC. Its translation is CASSFGLAGGLNEQFF. The full variable domain, rest sourced from reference TRBV11-2 and TRBJ2-1, is EAGVAQSPRYKIIEKRQSVAFWCNPISGHATLYWYQQILGQGPKLLIQFQNNGVVDDSQLPKDRFSAERLKGVDSTLKIQPAKLEDSAVYLCASSFGLAGGLNEQFFGPGTRLTVL.

The CDR3, as DNA: TGCAGTGCTAGTTCTGGGGCCGCAGACAATGAGCAGTTCTTC. It codes for CSASSGAADNEQFF. The chain employs TRBV20-1 and TRBJ2-1, with D maybe TRBD1 (5 bases). The CDR3 length is 14 residues. The V gene's germline CDR1 is DFQATT and CDR2 SNEGSKA (reference sequence). The V end lost 3 bases, the J end lost 5 bases, and 14 bases lay between the germline ends.

This chain links TRBV7-9 with TRBJ2-1; TRBD2 matches at 9 bases. This CDR3 contains 15 residues. V trimming: 2 bases; J trimming: 7 bases; junction bases outside the gene matches: 6. Germline CDR1 reads SEHNR; CDR2 reads FQNEAQ (reference sequence). CDR3 nucleotide sequence: TGTGCCAGCAGCTTAATAAGGACTAGCGTAAATGAGCAGTTCTTC. Its protein product is CASSLIRTSVNEQFF.